Presented here are 25 T cell receptor beta chains from one specimen sequenced in a study of molecular identifiers for immune sequencing clone quantification. One entry per CDR3 protein, called by TCRdb with MiXCR from the PCR reads. The table shows about 640,000 distinct CDR3 sequences, with 20% occurring only once. Sequenced: naive CD8+ T cells from blood, with Jurkat cell RNA spiked in. Subset of the sample: FACS-sorted CD8+CD4-CCR7+CD45RA+ naive T cells. Receptor source: a human donor in good health. Some libraries in this study had Jurkat cell RNA spiked in.

On this clonotype: A much larger clonotype is one base distant, so this may be a read error. This chain links TRBV9 with TRBJ2-7; perhaps TRBD1 as D (5 bases). CDR1 SGDLS and CDR2 YYNGEE come from the germline V gene. The CDR3 consists of 12 residues. Here the CDR3 reads CAGSADSFEQYF. The DNA of the CDR3 is TGTGCCGGCAGCGCCGACAGTTTCGAGCAGTACTTC.

This clonotype was seen at least ten times. The gene calls are TRBV11-3 and TRBJ2-7, with D perhaps given as TRBD1 or TRBD2 (5 bases each). The CDR3 is 13 amino acids. V lost 5 bases and J 5 bases, leaving 13 bases between the germline ends. CDR1 is SGHNT and CDR2 is YENEEA in the germline V gene. The CDR3 spells CASSPRGAHEQYF. The CDR3 nucleotides are TGTGCCAGCAGCCCTCGAGGGGCCCACGAGCAGTACTTC. The whole variable domain, remainder taken from reference TRBV11-3 and TRBJ2-7, is EAGVVQSPRYKIIEKKQPVAFWCNPISGHNTLYWYLQNLGQGPELLIRYENEEAVDDSQLPKDRFSAERLKGVDSTLKIQPAELGDSAVYLCASSPRGAHEQYFGPGTRLTVT.

As DNA, the CDR3 is TGTGCCAGCAGTTTGGGCAGCATGGTCTACGAGCAGTACTTC. This sequence encodes CASSLGSMVYEQYF. The chain uses TRBV27 and TRBJ2-7; D not resolved. The CDR3 covers 14 residues. The V gene's germline CDR1 is MNHEY and CDR2 SMNVEV (reference sequence). The germline V and J ends were trimmed by 3 bases and 3 bases, with 12 bases remaining between them.

As for this clonotype: Possible read error: a much larger clone is one base away. The chain recombines TRBV5-6 with TRBJ2-7, with D tentatively TRBD2 (5 bases). The CDR3 is 14 amino acids. Germline lookup yields CDR1 SGHDT and CDR2 YYEEEE. The CDR3, as DNA: TGTGCCAGCAGCCCGGGCGTCGGGATTTTCGAGCGGTACTTC. Translating it yields CASSPGVGIFERYF.

In its sample, this clonotype was seen a few times. Just one base apart from a much larger clone, this may be a read error. The genes are TRBV30 and TRBJ2-1; unclear D gene. The germline V and J ends were trimmed by 0 bases and 12 bases, with 6 bases remaining between them. The length of the CDR3 is 10 residues. Germline V gene sequence: CDR1 GTSNPN, CDR2 SVGIG (reference sequence). CDR3 in amino acids: CAWSVSGQFF. CDR3 bases: TGTGCCTGGAGTGTGTCTGGGCAGTTCTTC.

This chain connects TRBV7-6 to TRBJ2-1; D may correspond to TRBD1 or TRBD2 (5 bases each). CDR3 length equals 16 residues. Germline V lookup: CDR1 SGHVS, CDR2 FNYEAQ. V lost 5 bases and J 8 bases, leaving 22 bases between the germline ends. The CDR3 nucleotides read TGTGCCAGCAGCCTAAATCCGGGACCGCCTTTTGATGAGCAGTTCTTC. It is translated as CASSLNPGPPFDEQFF.

There are many counts of this clonotype. The chain recombines TRBV7-8 with TRBJ2-1, with 9 bases lining up with TRBD2. Losses at the gene ends were 1 base for V and 0 bases for J; bases not matched to a gene: 4. CDR1 and CDR2 (germline): SGHVS, FQNEAQ. The CDR3 sequence is 17 residues long. CDR3 coding DNA: TGTGCCAGCAGCTTAGTAAGCGGGGGGAGCTCCTACAATGAGCAGTTCTTC. This sequence encodes CASSLVSGGSSYNEQFF.

A note on this clonotype: Just one base apart from a much larger clone, this may be a read error. The rearrangement uses TRBV19 and TRBJ1-3, with D tentatively TRBD1 (5 bases). CDR1 is LNHDA, CDR2 SQIVND, per germline (reference sequence). Trimming removed 8 bases from V and 8 bases from J, with 16 bases in between. The CDR3 length is 13 residues. As DNA, the CDR3 is TGTGCCAGTTGGGGCAGGAGAGGAGACACCATATATTTT. Translated: CASWGRRGDTIYF.

This clonotype appeared many times. The chain has TRBV5-6 and TRBJ2-5, with D uncertain. Germline-derived CDR1 and CDR2 are SGHDT and YYEEEE. There are 11 residues in the CDR3. Deletions cut 0 bases from V and 12 bases from J, with 9 bases between. The CDR3 is CASSLGYLKYF. The DNA of the CDR3 is TGTGCCAGCAGCTTGGGGTACTTAAAGTACTTC.

This clonotype showed up many times. The chain employs TRBV3-1 and TRBJ1-1; a possible D gene is TRBD1 (6 bases). Trimming removed 2 bases at V and 5 bases at J, with 15 bases between. Germline loops: CDR1 LGHDT, CDR2 YNNKEL (reference sequence). CDR3 length equals 15 residues. Here the CDR3 reads CASSQLRDIGTEAFF. Written as DNA, the CDR3 is TGTGCCAGCAGCCAACTCCGGGACATTGGGACTGAAGCTTTCTTT.

This clonotype was seen repeatedly, ten times or more. CDR3 DNA: TGTGCCAGCAGTTTGACAGGGGGCGAATGGTCGTCCTACGAGCAGTACTTC. Amino acids: CASSLTGGEWSSYEQYF. This chain links TRBV27 with TRBJ2-7; 10 nucleotides line up with TRBD1. CDR1 is MNHEY, CDR2 SMNVEV, per germline (reference sequence). The CDR3 runs 17 residues. The V and J ends lost 3 bases and 1 base, in that order; junction bases with no gene match: 9.

A note on this clonotype: It may be a read error: a sequence one base away is much more abundant. Given the absence of the conserved phenylalanine or tryptophan at the CDR3 end, a read error is likely. The chain links TRBV12-3 or TRBV12-4 to TRBJ2-7, with D maybe TRBD1 (6 bases). The CDR3 runs 14 residues. V was cut by 5 bases and J by 3 bases, with 14 bases left in between. The CDR3 DNA sequence: TGTGCCAGCAGTGCTTCGGGACACCTCTACGAGCAGTACCTC. It is translated as CASSASGHLYEQYL.

At least ten counts were recorded for this clonotype. The chain is built from TRBV24-1 and TRBJ2-3; no clear D. The V end lost 4 bases, the J end lost 2 bases, and 9 bases lay between the germline ends. This CDR3 is 14 amino acids long. CDR1 is KGHDR and CDR2 is SFDVKD in the germline V gene. The CDR3 DNA reads TGTGCCACCAGTGAACCTGACAACACAGATACGCAGTATTTT. Translation gives CATSEPDNTDTQYF.

Worth noting for this clonotype: A much larger clone sits a single nucleotide away, making a read error possible. The V call is TRBV3-1, the J call TRBJ2-3; D is undetermined. Deletions cut 0 bases from V and 8 bases from J, with 24 bases between. Germline V gene sequence: CDR1 LGHDT, CDR2 YNNKEL (reference sequence). The CDR3 is 18 amino acids. The CDR3, as DNA: TGTGCCAGCAGCCAAGAAAGTTCTAAGCCCTATTCCAGAGGTACGCAGTATTTT. Protein product: CASSQESSKPYSRGTQYF.

The CDR3 DNA sequence: TGTGCCAGCAGCCAATGGTCTGGGACAGAAAACTACGAGCAGTACTTC. Translated, it gives CASSQWSGTENYEQYF. The V and J genes are TRBV3-1 and TRBJ2-7, with TRBD1 identical over 7 bases. The CDR3 has 16 amino acids. V was pared by 2 bases and J by 3 bases, with 10 bases of the junction left unmatched. Germline lookup yields CDR1 LGHDT and CDR2 YNNKEL (reference sequence).

In its sample, this clonotype was seen a few times. The chain has TRBV19 and TRBJ1-6, with a tentative D call TRBD1 (5 bases). The CDR3 is made up of 14 amino acids. Germline V gene sequence: CDR1 LNHDA, CDR2 SQIVND (reference sequence). The V and J ends lost 11 bases and 8 bases respectively, with 19 bases between them. CDR3 sequence reads: CAAGAGNSYSPLHF. The CDR3 nucleotides are TGTGCCGCTGGGGCAGGGAATTCGTATTCACCCCTCCACTTT.

There are many counts of this clonotype. The rearrangement uses TRBV7-9 and TRBJ2-3; 9 nucleotides match TRBD1. V shed 4 bases and J 3 bases; nucleotides not matched to a gene: 11. Germline lookup yields CDR1 SEHNR and CDR2 FQNEAQ (reference sequence). This CDR3 contains 17 residues. The CDR3 DNA reads as TGTGCCAGCAGCTCTACAGGGGGCGGGATGCAGACAGATACGCAGTATTTT. It specifies CASSSTGGGMQTDTQYF.

This clonotype has just a few counts. The CDR3 region is CASSSTGGWDGYTF. In DNA, the CDR3 is TGTGCCAGCAGTTCTACAGGGGGCTGGGATGGCTACACCTTC. The rearrangement joins TRBV3-1 to TRBJ1-2; TRBD1 matches at 9 bases. The CDR3 consists of 14 residues. The germline V gene has CDR1 LGHDT and CDR2 YNNKEL (reference sequence). Trimming at V came to 6 bases and at J to 6 bases, leaving 8 bases not matched to a gene. Drawing the rest from reference TRBV3-1 and TRBJ1-2, the complete variable domain is DTAVSQTPKYLVTQMGNDKSIKCEQNLGHDTMYWYKQDSKKFLKIMFSYNNKELIINETVPNRFSPKSPDKAHLNLHINSLELGDSAVYFCASSSTGGWDGYTFGSGTRLTVV.

This clonotype was picked up many times. The V gene is TRBV5-4, the J gene TRBJ2-2, with 10 nucleotides matching TRBD2. CDR1 is SGHNT, CDR2 YYREEE, per germline (reference sequence). This CDR3 region has 16 residues. After removal of 2 bases from V and 6 bases from J, the junction contained 7 bases not matched to a gene. As DNA, the CDR3 is TGTGCCAGCAGCTTCTTAGCGGGAGGCGGGGCCGGGGAGCTGTTTTTT. This codes for CASSFLAGGGAGELFF.

This clonotype was picked up many times. This chain connects TRBV27 to TRBJ2-5; 8 positions match TRBD2. The CDR3 is made up of 16 amino acids. Germline CDR1 and CDR2: MNHEY and SMNVEV (reference sequence). The J segment lost 5 bases and the V segment lost 5 bases, leaving 13 bases of the junction unmatched. The CDR3 here is CASSDLAGLLVETQYF. The CDR3 region has the DNA TGTGCCAGCAGTGATCTAGCGGGTCTGCTTGTGGAGACCCAGTACTTC.

This clonotype was recorded many times. The gene calls are TRBV20-1 and TRBJ2-5; 7 bases align to TRBD1. The V gene's germline CDR1 is DFQATT and CDR2 SNEGSKA (reference sequence). J lost 0 bases, V lost 2 bases, and 6 bases had no gene match. The CDR3 covers 15 residues. The CDR3 is CSARPRDRYQETQYF. The CDR3 region has the DNA TGCAGTGCTAGACCCCGGGACAGATACCAAGAGACCCAGTACTTC.

The V gene is TRBV7-6, the J gene TRBJ2-3, with D perhaps matching TRBD2 (5 bases). The germline gives CDR1 SGHVS, CDR2 FNYEAQ. The CDR3 consists of 13 residues. Trimming removed 2 bases at V and 3 bases at J, with 6 bases between. CDR3 protein: CASSLKRTDTQYF. The CDR3 region has the DNA TGTGCCAGCAGCTTAAAGCGGACAGATACGCAGTATTTT. The whole variable domain, filled in from reference TRBV7-6 and TRBJ2-3, reads GAGVSQSPRYKVTKRGQDVALRCDPISGHVSLYWYRQALGQGPEFLTYFNYEAQQDKSGLPNDRFSAERPEGSISTLTIQRTEQRDSAMYRCASSLKRTDTQYFGPGTRLTVL.

About this clonotype: Being one base from a much bigger clone, this may be a read error. The rearrangement links TRBV7-9 to TRBJ2-1; 7 bases are shared with TRBD2. The length of the CDR3 is 16 residues. Germline-derived CDR1 and CDR2 are SEHNR and FQNEAQ (reference sequence). Written as DNA, the CDR3 is TGTGCCAGCAGCTTAGTAGAAGGACTAGTGTACAATGAGCAGCTCTTC. Protein sequence: CASSLVEGLVYNEQLF.

This clonotype was detected many times. The J gene is TRBJ2-7, the V gene TRBV19, with 10 bases that match TRBD1. Looked up from germline, CDR1 is LNHDA and CDR2 is SQIVND (reference sequence). The length of the CDR3 is 13 residues. The junction had 4 bases not matched to a gene; V was cut back by 7 bases and J by 4 bases. CDR3 region: CASMGDRGYEQYF. The CDR3 DNA reads TGTGCCAGTATGGGGGACAGGGGTTACGAGCAGTACTTC.

In its sample, this clonotype was seen many times. The chain carries TRBV7-9 and TRBJ2-1, with 10 bases aligning to TRBD1. CDR1 is SEHNR and CDR2 is FQNEAQ in the germline V gene (reference sequence). V shed 5 bases, J shed 5 bases, and the junction held 9 bases outside the gene matches. This CDR3 region has 16 residues. The CDR3 is CASSRQGAKPDNEQFF. CDR3 coding DNA: TGTGCCAGCAGCAGACAGGGGGCGAAACCTGACAATGAGCAGTTCTTC. Drawing the rest from reference TRBV7-9 and TRBJ2-1, the complete variable domain is DTGVSQNPRHKITKRGQNVTFRCDPISEHNRLYWYRQTLGQGPEFLTYFQNEAQLEKSRLLSDRFSAERPKGSFSTLEIQRTEQGDSAMYLCASSRQGAKPDNEQFFGPGTRLTVL.